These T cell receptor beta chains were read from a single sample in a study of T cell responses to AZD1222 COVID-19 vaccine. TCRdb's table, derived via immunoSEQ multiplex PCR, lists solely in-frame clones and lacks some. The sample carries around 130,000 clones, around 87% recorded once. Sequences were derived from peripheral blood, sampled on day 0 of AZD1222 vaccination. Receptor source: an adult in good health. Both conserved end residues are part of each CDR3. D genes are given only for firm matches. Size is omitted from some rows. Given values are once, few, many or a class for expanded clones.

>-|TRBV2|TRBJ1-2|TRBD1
CASTDRFYGYTF
TGTGCCAGCACGGACAGGTTCTATGGCTACACCTTC
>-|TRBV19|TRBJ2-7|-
CASSMGPYEQYF
TGTGCCAGTAGTATGGGCCCCTACGAGCAGTACTTC
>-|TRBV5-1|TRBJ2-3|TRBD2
CASSLNSGVTDTQYF
TGCGCCAGCAGCTTGAATAGCGGGGTCACAGATACGCAGTATTTT
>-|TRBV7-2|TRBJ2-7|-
CASSLEGTKYEQYF
TGTGCCAGCAGCTTAGAGGGAACGAAATACGAGCAGTACTTC
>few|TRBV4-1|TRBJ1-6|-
CASSPEGRSPLHF
TGCGCCAGCAGCCCGGAGGGGCGTTCACCCCTCCACTTT
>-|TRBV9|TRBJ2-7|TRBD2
CASSGSGTSDNYEQYF
TGTGCCAGCAGCGGTTCCGGGACTAGCGACAACTACGAGCAGTACTTC
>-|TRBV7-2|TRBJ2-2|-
CALRGKSGDWAGELFF
TGTGCCCTCCGGGGGAAATCGGGAGATTGGGCCGGGGAGCTGTTTTTT
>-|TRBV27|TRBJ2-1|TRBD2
CASRGLVAGGIGQFF
TGTGCCAGCAGGGGTTTGGTAGCGGGGGGGATTGGGCAGTTCTTC
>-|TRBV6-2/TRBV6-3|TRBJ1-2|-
CASSSRQGRYGYTF
TGTGCCAGCAGTTCCCGCCAGGGTCGGTATGGCTACACCTTC
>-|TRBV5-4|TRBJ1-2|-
CASSSGGVNYGYTF
TGTGCCAGCAGCTCGGGAGGTGTCAACTATGGCTACACCTTC
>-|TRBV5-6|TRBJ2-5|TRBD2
CASSLGPPVGGLETQYF
TGTGCCAGCAGCTTGGGCCCCCCCGTGGGAGGGTTAGAGACCCAGTACTTC
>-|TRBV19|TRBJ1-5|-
CASSIEGSAEPQHF
TGTGCCAGTAGTATTGAGGGGTCTGCTGAGCCCCAGCATTTT
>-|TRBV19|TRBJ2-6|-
CASSFLGVWGANVLTF
TGTGCCAGTAGTTTTCTTGGCGTATGGGGGGCCAACGTCCTGACTTTC
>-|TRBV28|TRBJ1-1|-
CASSFRGLNTEAFF
TGTGCCAGCAGTTTTAGGGGATTGAACACTGAAGCTTTCTTT
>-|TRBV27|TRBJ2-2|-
CASSSGFLRAGELFF
TGTGCCAGCAGTTCTGGCTTCCTGAGGGCCGGGGAGCTGTTTTTT
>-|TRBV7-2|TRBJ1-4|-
CASSLVTGLNEKLFF
TGTGCCAGCAGCTTAGTAACAGGGCTTAATGAAAAACTGTTTTTT
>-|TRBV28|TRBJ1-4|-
CASSRRGWNEKLFF
TGTGCCAGCAGTCGGAGAGGTTGGAATGAAAAACTGTTTTTT
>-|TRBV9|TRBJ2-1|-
CASSVGGPRNEQFF
TGTGCCAGCAGCGTAGGAGGGCCCCGCAATGAGCAGTTCTTC
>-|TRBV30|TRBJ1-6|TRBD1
CAWSVEGQGRSPLHF
TGTGCCTGGAGTGTAGAGGGACAGGGAAGATCACCCCTCCACTTT
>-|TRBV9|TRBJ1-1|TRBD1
CASSRDRGTEAFF
TGTGCCAGCAGCCGGGACAGGGGGACTGAAGCTTTCTTT
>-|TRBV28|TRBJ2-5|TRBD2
CASSSGEAGVPQEETQYF
TGTGCCAGCAGTTCCGGTGAAGCGGGGGTCCCCCAAGAAGAGACCCAGTACTTC
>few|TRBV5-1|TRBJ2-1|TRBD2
CASSRGGLAGGPSYNEQFF
TGCGCCAGCAGCCGCGGGGGTCTAGCGGGAGGACCGAGCTACAATGAGCAGTTCTTC
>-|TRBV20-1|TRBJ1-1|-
CSQGGAFF
TGCAGCCAGGGTGGAGCTTTCTTT
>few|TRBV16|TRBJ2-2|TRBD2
CASSLPSGANTGELFF
TGTGCCAGCAGCCTCCCTAGCGGCGCGAACACCGGGGAGCTGTTTTTT
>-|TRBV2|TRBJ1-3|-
CASSLDGRGGNTIYF
TGTGCCAGCAGCCTCGACGGGAGGGGCGGAAACACCATATATTTT
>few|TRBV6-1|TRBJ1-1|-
CASSEGARPTEAFF
TGTGCCAGCAGTGAAGGGGCCAGACCCACTGAAGCTTTCTTT
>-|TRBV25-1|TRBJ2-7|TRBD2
CASRGSGGFYEQYF
TGTGCCAGCAGGGGGTCGGGGGGGTTCTACGAGCAGTACTTC
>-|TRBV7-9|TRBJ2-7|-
CASSGEGSPYF
TGTGCCAGCAGCGGGGAAGGGAGCCCCTACTTC
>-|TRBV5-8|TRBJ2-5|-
CASSLLGGGETQYF
TGTGCCAGCAGCCTGTTGGGAGGGGGAGAGACCCAGTACTTC
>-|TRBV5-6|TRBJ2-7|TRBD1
CASSTPGQGRHEQYF
TGTGCCAGCAGTACCCCGGGACAGGGTCGGCACGAGCAGTACTTC
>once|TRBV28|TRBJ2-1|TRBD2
CASSLSGGGNEQFF
TGTGCCAGCAGTTTATCGGGGGGAGGAAATGAGCAGTTCTTC
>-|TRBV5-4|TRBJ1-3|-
CASGVGNTIYF
TGTGCCAGCGGGGTGGGAAACACCATATATTTT
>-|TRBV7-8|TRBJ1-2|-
CASSLDGQAGVSYGYTF
TGTGCCAGCAGCTTAGATGGTCAGGCAGGGGTGTCCTATGGCTACACCTTC
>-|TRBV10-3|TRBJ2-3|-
CAISGGKIDTQYF
TGTGCCATCAGTGGGGGGAAGATAGATACGCAGTATTTT
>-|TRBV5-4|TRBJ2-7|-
CASSLGFGEQYF
TGTGCCAGCAGCTTGGGGTTCGGCGAGCAGTACTTC
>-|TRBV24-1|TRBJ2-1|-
CATEGGQGINNEQFF
TGTGCCACCGAGGGCGGCCAGGGCATTAACAATGAGCAGTTCTTC
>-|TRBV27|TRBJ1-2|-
CASSPLDRINYGYTF
TGTGCCAGCAGCCCCCTCGACAGGATTAACTATGGCTACACCTTC
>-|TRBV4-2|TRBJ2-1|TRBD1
CASSQGTGRSNEQFF
TGTGCCAGCAGCCAGGGGACAGGGAGGTCCAATGAGCAGTTCTTC
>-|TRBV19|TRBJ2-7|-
CASSIGSGYSYEQYF
TGTGCCAGTAGTATAGGATCAGGGTACTCCTACGAGCAGTACTTC
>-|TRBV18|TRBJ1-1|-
CASSSQRPLTVNTEAFF
TGTGCCAGCTCATCCCAGAGGCCTTTGACTGTGAACACTGAAGCTTTCTTT
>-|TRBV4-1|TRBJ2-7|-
CASSQDTGSWAGTYYEQYF
TGCGCCAGCAGCCAAGATACGGGAAGTTGGGCGGGGACCTACTACGAGCAGTACTTC